The clone carrying this T cell receptor (beta chain) was found many times. This sample was included in a study of Graves' ophthalmopathy and Graves' hyperthyroidism. Study-level background: Peripheral blood was collected at initial diagnosis, before any treatment.

Reliance was placed on clinical symptoms, serum thyroxine, TRAb, thyroid ultrasound and orbital computed tomography for diagnosis. PBMCs had their origin in fresh peripheral blood (10 ml). This CDR3 comprises 14 residues. Germline V lookup: CDR1 SQVTM, CDR2 ANQGSEA. J lost 1 base, V lost 3 bases, and 4 bases had no gene match. The study amplified TCR beta CDR3 regions using RNA transcripts. The library came from an HTBI-primed first-round RT-PCR and a second-round multiplex PCR. TCRdb ran MiXCR on the multiplex PCR reads and lists one entry per CDR3 protein. The repertoire consists of 500,000 to 800,000 distinct CDR3 sequences, with about 38% occurring once and the leading ten covering 3% to 3.5%.

Sequenced: peripheral blood. The sequence came from an adult man with Graves' ophthalmopathy. The chain uses TRBV29-1 and TRBJ1-1; TRBD1 agrees at 8 bases. CDR3 region: CSVDSGQANTEAFF. DNA for the CDR3: TGCAGCGTTGATTCGGGACAGGCGAACACTGAAGCTTTCTTT.